This record covers a single TCR beta chain. This sample stems from a study of technical replicates of blood from several donors. Some clones are missing from TCRdb's copy, which holds only in-frame ones; the method was immunoSEQ multiplex PCR. This sample has tens of thousands of clones, with around 94% found just once. Germline V lookup: CDR1 MRHNA, CDR2 SNTAGT. V gave up 1 base and J gave up 0 bases, with 10 bases separating them. The CDR3 is 16 amino acids. Sequenced material: T cells isolated from PBMCs. The TCR originated in a human donor in good health. This rearrangement joins TRBV6-4 to TRBJ1-3; tentatively, D is TRBD1 (5 bases). CDR3 in DNA: TGTGCCAGCAGTGACTTGGAGGGGAACTCTGGAAACACCATATATTTT. The encoded protein is CASSDLEGNSGNTIYF.